The 25 T cell receptor beta chains listed next were all sequenced from one sample in a study of T-cell reconstitution after alpha-beta-depleted transplantation in children. Unique molecular identifiers tagged the TCRbeta library. TCRdb called the PCR reads again in MiXCR, with one record for every CDR3 protein. The table shows around 90,000 distinct CDR3 sequences, with about 16% occurring only once. This specimen was PBMCs, mostly from graft donor cells, taken 180 days after TCRalphabeta/CD19-depleted stem cell transplant. These receptors all stem from a male patient between 2 and 9 years old who had a stem cell transplant for acute lymphoblastic leukemia, so the T cells may come from the graft donor.

This clonotype was recorded a few times. J is TRBJ2-7 and V is TRBV7-6; the D is unclear. The germline V gene has CDR1 SGHVS and CDR2 FNYEAQ. With 1 base removed from V and 3 bases from J, the gap between germline ends came to 7 bases. The CDR3 contains 13 residues. The CDR3 region is CASSLGWNYEQYF. CDR3 DNA: TGTGCCAGCAGCTTAGGGTGGAACTACGAGCAGTACTTC.

V is TRBV20-1 and J is TRBJ2-1; 15 bases align to TRBD2. The CDR3 consists of 14 residues. The junction had 8 bases not matched to a gene; V was cut back by 7 bases and J by 10 bases. Germline lookup yields CDR1 DFQATT and CDR2 SNEGSKA (reference sequence). The CDR3 DNA is TGCAGTGTTCCGGGACTAGCGGGGGGTTGGGAGCAGTTCTTC. Its protein product is CSVPGLAGGWEQFF.

The gene calls are TRBV11-2 and TRBJ1-1; maybe TRBD1 (6 bases). This CDR3 is 14 amino acids long. Deletions cut 1 base from V and 5 bases from J, with 11 bases between. The germline gives CDR1 SGHAT, CDR2 FQNNGV. CDR3 sequence: CASSLGGQWTEAFF. The CDR3 nucleotides are TGTGCCAGCAGCTTAGGGGGGCAGTGGACTGAAGCTTTCTTT.

The table lists this clonotype with a few counts. The rearrangement uses TRBV3-1 and TRBJ2-5; 11 positions agree with TRBD2. The CDR3 runs 15 residues. Germline values: CDR1 LGHDT, CDR2 YNNKEL (reference sequence). J lost 5 bases, V lost 8 bases, and 10 bases had no gene match. DNA of the CDR3: TGTGCCAGCGGTTTAGCGGGAGGGCCGGTGGAGACCCAGTACTTC. Translated, it gives CASGLAGGPVETQYF.

The chain has TRBV7-9 and TRBJ2-3; D gene ambiguous. The CDR3 loop spans 13 amino acids. Trimming removed 1 base at V and 1 base at J, with 3 bases between. Germline lookup yields CDR1 SEHNR and CDR2 FQNEAQ (reference sequence). The CDR3 DNA is TGTGCCAGCAGCTTAGACGGCACAGATACGCAGTATTTT. Encoded protein: CASSLDGTDTQYF.

CDR3 in amino acids: CASSPRGRETQYF. The CDR3 DNA follows: TGTGCCAGCAGCCCAAGGGGGAGAGAGACCCAGTACTTC. The chain employs TRBV11-3 and TRBJ2-5; a weak D match, TRBD1 (6 bases). The CDR3 is made up of 13 amino acids. V dropped 5 bases and J dropped 4 bases, with 11 bases sitting between them. In germline, CDR1 is SGHNT, CDR2 YENEEA.

This clonotype has just a few counts. CDR3 DNA: TGTGCCAGCAGCTTCGCGGGGACGGGCGGGGAGCTGTTTTTT. Encoded protein: CASSFAGTGGELFF. V is TRBV5-8 and J is TRBJ2-2; D might be TRBD2 (6 bases). Germline V gene sequence: CDR1 SGHTS, CDR2 YDEGEE. V lost 2 bases to trimming and J lost 7 bases, with 12 bases between them. The CDR3 spans 14 residues.

This clonotype was picked up a small number of times. The chain has TRBV29-1 and TRBJ2-1, with D hard to call. This CDR3 spans 10 amino acids. V shed 3 bases and J shed 10 bases, with 7 bases lying between them. Germline V gives CDR1 SQVTM, CDR2 ANQGSEA. The CDR3 spells CSVDEEEQFF. In DNA, the CDR3 is TGCAGCGTTGACGAGGAAGAGCAGTTCTTC.

The chain recombines TRBV7-9 with TRBJ1-2; no clear D gene. Trimming took 1 base from V and 4 from J, leaving 4 bases between them. From germline, CDR1 is SEHNR and CDR2 FQNEAQ (reference sequence). CDR3 size: 12 residues. The CDR3 bases are TGTGCCAGCAGCTTAGACGGCTATGGCTACACCTTC. Translating it yields CASSLDGYGYTF.

V is TRBV3-1 and J is TRBJ2-1; D might be TRBD2 (5 bases). This CDR3 region has 16 residues. V was cut by 4 bases and J by 7 bases, with 20 bases left in between. CDR1 LGHDT and CDR2 YNNKEL come from the germline V gene (reference sequence). The CDR3 is CASSPLWELERNEQFF. CDR3 nucleotide sequence: TGTGCCAGCAGCCCCCTCTGGGAGTTAGAAAGGAATGAGCAGTTCTTC.

This clonotype has ten or more counts. As the CDR3 is not closed by the conserved phenylalanine or tryptophan, this likely results from a read error. It is unclear where the CDR3 begins or ends on the DNA, so no DNA is shown, and the CDR3 is as TCRdb lists it. The chain carries TRBV7-7 and TRBJ1-4. Germline V lookup: CDR1 SSHAT, CDR2 FNYEAQ (reference sequence). The CDR3 length is 9 residues, termini included. CDR3 in amino acids: CASSLAVIE.

This clonotype was found a few times. Relative to the germline gene, one junction end is altered; a read error may explain this. The chain is built from TRBV10-3 and TRBJ2-2, with D perhaps matching TRBD1 (6 bases). Germline CDR1 ENHRY, CDR2 SYGVKD. This CDR3 region has 12 residues. The CDR3 spells CANRANTGELFF. DNA for the CDR3: TGCGCAAACAGGGCCAACACCGGGGAGCTGTTTTTT.

This clonotype has just a few counts. The CDR3 DNA follows: TGTGCCATCCGAGGCAGGGAAGAGACCCAGTACTTC. Protein product: CAIRGREETQYF. This chain links TRBV10-3 with TRBJ2-5, with D possibly being TRBD1 (5 bases). This CDR3 has 12 residues. Trimming removed 8 bases at V and 3 bases at J, with 10 bases between. Germline V gene lookup returns CDR1 ENHRY and CDR2 SYGVKD.

This clonotype was observed a handful of times. The CDR3 DNA sequence: TGTGCCAGCAGCGTAGGTGCCGGGGGGGTCTACGAGCAGTACTTC. Protein sequence: CASSVGAGGVYEQYF. This rearrangement joins TRBV9 to TRBJ2-7, with TRBD2 identical over 8 bases. There are 15 residues in the CDR3. The V gene's germline CDR1 is SGDLS and CDR2 YYNGEE. The V segment lost 0 bases and the J segment 3 bases; nucleotides outside the gene matches: 5.

The chain combines TRBV7-2 with TRBJ1-5, with TRBD1 matching over 9 bases. The junction had 8 bases not matched to a gene; V was cut back by 4 bases and J by 7 bases. CDR1 and CDR2 from the germline V gene are SGHTA and FQGNSA. The CDR3 totals 15 residues. The CDR3 spells CASSSTGGAGQPQHF. In nucleotides, the CDR3 is TGTGCCAGCAGCTCCACAGGGGGCGCAGGGCAGCCCCAGCATTTT.

This clonotype was found many times. The V and J genes are TRBV12-3 or TRBV12-4 and TRBJ2-3, with 8 bases fitting TRBD1. The J segment lost 6 bases and the V segment lost 6 bases, leaving 11 bases of the junction unmatched. The CDR3 spans 15 residues. The DNA of the CDR3 is TGTGCCAGCAGCCCCGGACAGGGTAATTGGGATACGCAGTATTTT. Its translation is CASSPGQGNWDTQYF.

This clonotype was counted ten times or more. The V and J genes are TRBV5-1 and TRBJ2-7; weak D call: TRBD2 (5 bases). The germline CDR1 and CDR2 sequences are SGHRS and YFSETQ. There are 13 residues in the CDR3. V shed 1 base and J shed 0 bases, with 5 bases lying between them. The CDR3 DNA reads as TGCGCCAGCAGCTTGCGGGACTCCTACGAGCAGTACTTC. It yields the protein CASSLRDSYEQYF.

V usage is TRBV10-2 and J usage is TRBJ2-7; no clear D. V shed 6 bases and J shed 1 base, with 13 bases lying between them. Germline CDR1 and CDR2: WSHSY and SAAADI. The CDR3 extends over 14 amino acids. CDR3 region: CASRLIGRSYEQYF. As DNA, the CDR3 is TGCGCCAGCAGACTTATAGGGCGGTCCTACGAGCAGTACTTC.

The chain carries TRBV11-2 and TRBJ2-3, with D tentatively TRBD2 (6 bases). V gave up 1 base and J gave up 3 bases, with 14 bases separating them. The CDR3 is 16 amino acids. The germline V gene encodes CDR1 SGHAT and CDR2 FQNNGV. The CDR3 protein is CASSLATTGSTDTQYF. The CDR3 nucleotides are TGTGCCAGCAGCTTAGCGACAACCGGGAGTACAGATACGCAGTATTTT.

Turning to this clonotype: The junction departs from the called germline gene at one end, perhaps through a read error. This sequence joins TRBV5-1 and TRBJ1-2, with TRBD1 matching 7 bases. Germline CDR1 and CDR2: SGHRS and YFSETQ. The CDR3 has 18 residues. The CDR3, as DNA: TGCGCCAGCAGCTGGACAGGATTGGCCGGAGGTACTAACTATGGCTACCCCTTC. This sequence encodes CASSWTGLAGGTNYGYPF.

This clonotype has only a few counts. The chain uses TRBV5-1 and TRBJ2-1, with 9 bases matching TRBD2. The CDR3 is 19 amino acids. The V gene's germline CDR1 is SGHRS and CDR2 YFSETQ. V lost 2 bases, J lost 3 bases, and 15 bases stayed unmatched. The CDR3 DNA follows: TGCGCCAGCAGCTTCGCTCCCTCCTATAGCGGGGGCATCTACAATGAGCAGTTCTTC. Its translation: CASSFAPSYSGGIYNEQFF.

This clonotype occurred a few times. The V gene is TRBV5-1, the J gene TRBJ2-3, with D possibly being TRBD1 (5 bases). Deletions cut 2 bases from V and 2 bases from J, with 9 bases between. This CDR3 contains 14 residues. Germline loops: CDR1 SGHRS, CDR2 YFSETQ. The CDR3 here is CASSFRQSTDTQYF. The CDR3 bases are TGCGCCAGCAGCTTTAGACAGTCCACAGATACGCAGTATTTT.

In its sample, this clonotype was seen a few times. The chain has TRBV5-1 and TRBJ1-2; no clear D gene. Germline CDR1 SGHRS, CDR2 YFSETQ. The length of the CDR3 is 13 residues. V lost 5 bases and J lost 2, with 10 bases in between. The CDR3: CASSPGTNYGYTF. The CDR3 nucleotides read TGCGCCAGCAGTCCAGGCACAAACTATGGCTACACCTTC.

This clonotype was recorded many times. The chain joins TRBV4-1 to TRBJ1-6; D is undetermined. The length of the CDR3 is 14 residues. The germline V gene encodes CDR1 MGHRA and CDR2 YSYEKL. V was shortened by 7 bases and J by 5 bases, with 12 bases between the two germline ends. As DNA, the CDR3 is TGCGCCAGCACCCGGCCGGGGAATAATTCACCCCTCCACTTT. This sequence encodes CASTRPGNNSPLHF.

The gene calls are TRBV2 and TRBJ2-7; D unclear. V was clipped by 6 bases and J by 5 bases, with 11 bases between them. The germline gives CDR1 SNHLY, CDR2 FYNNEI. The CDR3 spans 12 residues. CDR3 sequence (DNA): TGTGCCAGCAGCCCAGACCGTAACGAGCAGTACTTC. Protein product: CASSPDRNEQYF. The variable domain in full, completed from reference TRBV2 and TRBJ2-7, reads EPEVTQTPSHQVTQMGQEVILRCVPISNHLYFYWYRQILGQKVEFLVSFYNNEISEKSEIFDDQFSVERPDGSNFTLKIRSTKLEDSAMYFCASSPDRNEQYFGPGTRLTVT.